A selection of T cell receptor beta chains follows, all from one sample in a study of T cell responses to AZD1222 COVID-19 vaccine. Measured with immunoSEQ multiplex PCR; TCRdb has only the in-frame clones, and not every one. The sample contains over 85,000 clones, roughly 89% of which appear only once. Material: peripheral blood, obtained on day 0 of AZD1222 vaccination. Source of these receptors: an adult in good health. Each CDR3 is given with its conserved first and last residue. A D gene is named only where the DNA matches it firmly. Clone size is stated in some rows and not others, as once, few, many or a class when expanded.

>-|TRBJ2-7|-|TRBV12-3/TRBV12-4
TGTGCCAGCAGTTTAGGAACAGGTTCCGAGCAGTACTTC
CASSLGTGSEQYF
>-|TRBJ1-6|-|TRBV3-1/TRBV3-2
TGTGCCAGCACTACGGGGGGGTCCTCACCCCTCCACTTT
CASTTGGSSPLHF
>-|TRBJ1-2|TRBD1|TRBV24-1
TGTGCCACCAGTGAGGCTACAGGGGGGGATGGCTACACCTTC
CATSEATGGDGYTF
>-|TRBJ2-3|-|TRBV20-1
TGCAGTGGGCAGGGCACAGATACGCAGTATTTT
CSGQGTDTQYF
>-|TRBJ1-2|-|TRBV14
TGTGCCAGCAGCCAAGATCACGGTCGCGGCTATGGCTACACCTTC
CASSQDHGRGYGYTF
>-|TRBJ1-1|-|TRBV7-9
TGTGCCAGCAGCCCCCATGGAGGGAACACTGAAGCTTTCTTT
CASSPHGGNTEAFF
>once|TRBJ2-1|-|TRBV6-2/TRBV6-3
TGTGCCAGCAGTTACTCAGTTATGACAGCCTACAATGAGCAGTTCTTC
CASSYSVMTAYNEQFF
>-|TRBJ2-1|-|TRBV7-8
TGTGCCAGCAGCTTTTTTCGACAGCCCCTAAGTTACAATGAGCAGTTCTTC
CASSFFRQPLSYNEQFF
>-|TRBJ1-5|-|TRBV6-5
TGTGCCAGCAGTTCCAGGGAGCGCCAGCCCCAGCATTTT
CASSSRERQPQHF
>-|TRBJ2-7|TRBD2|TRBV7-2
TGTGCCAGCAGCCTAGGGGAGGGGGAGCAGTACTTC
CASSLGEGEQYF